This T cell receptor (beta chain) came from a study of response to subunit inactivated influenza vaccine. The study, taken as a whole, reports: It was suggested by the authors that few new T cells are recruited by each seasonal influenza vaccination.

TCRdb reprocessed the RT-PCR reads via MiXCR and lists one record per CDR3 protein. The table shows roughly 570,000 distinct CDR3 sequences, with 13% occurring only once. This clonotype was counted only a few times. Antigen: not known. The sequence derives from a man in his forties or fifties who received an inactivated influenza vaccine. The sample was PBMCs from blood, taken roughly 47 days after vaccination.

This CDR3 is CAISESKQQETQYF. CDR3 DNA: TGTGCCATCAGTGAGTCGAAACAGCAAGAGACCCAGTACTTC. The V call is TRBV10-3, the J call TRBJ2-5; D unresolved. This CDR3 has 14 amino acids. Deletions cut 0 bases from V and 2 bases from J, with 7 bases between. The V gene's germline CDR1 is ENHRY and CDR2 SYGVKD.